One sample yielded the 12 T cell receptor beta chains listed below, sequenced in a study of blood T cell repertoires in COVID-19. TCRdb keeps only in-frame clones here, not all; method: immunoSEQ multiplex PCR. This sample carries about 190,000 clones, about nine tenths of them seen once, and the ten largest clones take approximately 1.1%. Sequencing input: peripheral blood. All receptors derive from a man aged 25 to 40 with acute or convalescent COVID-19.

This rearrangement joins TRBV10-1 to TRBJ2-2; 12 bases match TRBD2. The CDR3 runs to 18 residues. Germline lookup yields CDR1 WNHNN and CDR2 SYGVQD (reference sequence). Germline trimming cut 0 bases from V and 6 bases from J; bases unmatched to any gene: 8. CDR3 DNA: TGCGCCAGCAGTGAGTCTTTACTAGCGGGAGGAATCGCCGGGGAGCTGTTTTTT. Its protein product is CASSESLLAGGIAGELFF.

V gene TRBV12-5 combines with J gene TRBJ2-2; TRBD1 matches 12 bases. Germline values: CDR1 LGHNT, CDR2 FRNRAP. The CDR3 totals 15 residues. V shed 4 bases and J 7 bases; nucleotides not matched to a gene: 4. Here the CDR3 reads CASGSGQGAGGELFF. Written as DNA, the CDR3 is TGTGCTAGTGGTTCGGGACAGGGGGCCGGCGGGGAGCTGTTTTTT.

The rearrangement links TRBV6-5 to TRBJ2-1, with D maybe TRBD1 (7 bases). This CDR3 contains 15 residues. The V end was cut by 6 bases, the J end by 3 bases, with 15 bases between. Looked up from germline, CDR1 is MNHEY and CDR2 is SVGAGI. CDR3 amino acids: CASRPTGTGYNEQFF. CDR3 coding DNA: TGTGCCAGCAGGCCGACAGGGACTGGCTACAATGAGCAGTTCTTC.

V is TRBV18 and J is TRBJ1-2; TRBD1 matches at 8 bases. This CDR3 is built from 13 residues. J gave up 8 bases and V 6 bases, and 8 bases lay outside the gene matches. Germline V lookup: CDR1 KGHSH, CDR2 LQKENI. CDR3 residues: CASSWTGSLGYTF. The CDR3 DNA sequence: TGTGCCAGCTCGTGGACAGGGAGTCTAGGCTACACCTTC.

The chain combines TRBV11-2 with TRBJ2-2; tentatively, D is TRBD2 (6 bases). Trimming shortened V by 1 base and J by 1 base, and 7 bases separated the two germline ends. The length of the CDR3 is 15 residues. Germline V CDR1 and CDR2: SGHAT, FQNNGV. The CDR3 is CASSLGGMNTGELFF. The CDR3 coding sequence is TGTGCCAGCAGCTTAGGCGGGATGAACACCGGGGAGCTGTTTTTT.

This clone has a single count. V and J are TRBV18 and TRBJ2-1; TRBD1 matches 7 bases. Per the germline V gene, CDR1 is KGHSH and CDR2 is LQKENI. The CDR3 has 15 amino acids. With V trimmed by 3 bases and J by 5 bases, 7 bases remained unmatched. CDR3 coding DNA: TGTGCCAGCTCACCTATGGGACAGAAAAACAATGAGCAGTTCTTC. This translates into CASSPMGQKNNEQFF.

V usage is TRBV28 and J usage is TRBJ2-3, with TRBD2 identical over 10 bases. Per germline, CDR1 MDHEN and CDR2 SYDVKM. Trimming took 4 bases from V and 3 from J; bases not matched to a gene: 4. The CDR3 extends over 15 amino acids. The CDR3 region has the DNA TGTGCCAGCAGTTATAGCGGGAGGACGACAGATACGCAGTATTTT. Translated: CASSYSGRTTDTQYF.

The gene calls are TRBV24-1 and TRBJ2-7, with D perhaps TRBD1 (6 bases). Per germline, CDR1 KGHDR and CDR2 SFDVKD. Between the trimmed V and J ends, which lost 4 bases and 3 bases, there was a span of 9 bases. This CDR3 contains 13 residues. The CDR3 protein is CATSDPDSYEQYF. CDR3 sequence (DNA): TGTGCCACCAGTGACCCGGACAGCTACGAGCAGTACTTC.

The chain couples TRBV28 to TRBJ2-3; 8 nucleotides match TRBD1. The length of the CDR3 is 17 residues. V gave up 1 base and J gave up 5 bases; unmatched junction bases: 11. The V gene's germline CDR1 is MDHEN and CDR2 SYDVKM. The CDR3 spells CASSLFGGTGVGDTQYF. The CDR3 DNA follows: TGTGCCAGCAGTTTATTTGGGGGGACAGGCGTTGGAGATACGCAGTATTTT.

The chain has TRBV5-5 and TRBJ2-5, with TRBD2 identical over 9 bases. This CDR3 spans 17 amino acids. The trim removed 0 bases at V and 1 base at J, leaving 7 bases unmatched. In germline, CDR1 is SGHKS, CDR2 YYEKEE (reference sequence). This chain's CDR3 is CASSLAIAGAFQETQYF. The CDR3 DNA is TGTGCCAGCAGCTTGGCAATAGCGGGGGCCTTCCAAGAGACCCAGTACTTC.

This clone showed up just a few times. The chain combines TRBV2 with TRBJ2-7; 9 bases are a match to TRBD1. The CDR3 totals 13 residues. V trimming: 7 bases; J trimming: 2 bases; junction bases outside the gene matches: 3. Germline loops: CDR1 SNHLY, CDR2 FYNNEI. The CDR3: CASKTGGPYEQYF. The DNA for the CDR3 is TGTGCCAGCAAGACAGGGGGTCCCTACGAGCAGTACTTC.

CDR3 nucleotides: TGTGCCAGCAGCACTATTAGCGGGAGATCCTACGAGCAGTACTTC. Translating it yields CASSTISGRSYEQYF. The chain links TRBV25-1 to TRBJ2-7; 9 bases fit TRBD2. Trimming removed 6 bases from V and 1 base from J; junction bases left unmatched: 7. Germline values: CDR1 MGHDK, CDR2 SYGVNS. The CDR3 runs 15 residues.